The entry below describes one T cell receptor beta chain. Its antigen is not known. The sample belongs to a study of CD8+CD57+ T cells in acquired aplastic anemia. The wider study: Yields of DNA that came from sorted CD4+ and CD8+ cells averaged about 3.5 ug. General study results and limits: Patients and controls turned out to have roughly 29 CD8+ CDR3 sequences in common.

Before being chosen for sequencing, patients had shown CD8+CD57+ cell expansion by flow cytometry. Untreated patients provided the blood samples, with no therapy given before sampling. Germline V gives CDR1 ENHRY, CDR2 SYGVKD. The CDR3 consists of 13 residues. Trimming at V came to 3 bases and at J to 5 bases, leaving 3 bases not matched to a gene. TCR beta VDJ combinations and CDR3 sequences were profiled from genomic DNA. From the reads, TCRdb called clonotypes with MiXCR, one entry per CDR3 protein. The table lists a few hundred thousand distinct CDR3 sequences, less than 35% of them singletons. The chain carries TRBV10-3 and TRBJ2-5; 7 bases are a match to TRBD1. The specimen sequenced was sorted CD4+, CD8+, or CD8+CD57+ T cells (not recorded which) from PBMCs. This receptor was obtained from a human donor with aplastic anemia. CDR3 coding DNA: TGTGCCATCAGTGAAACCAGGGGGGAGACCCAGTACTTC. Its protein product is CAISETRGETQYF.